Only a few counts were recorded for the clone carrying this TCR beta chain. The antigen is undetermined. This entry is derived from a study of response to subunit inactivated influenza vaccine. TCRdb re-derived calls from the RT-PCR reads in MiXCR, one entry per CDR3 protein. The table lists about 500,000 distinct CDR3 sequences, around 7.9% of them singletons, with over 10% in the top ten. Whole-study results and caveats: Authors suggested each seasonal flu vaccination may recruit only limited numbers of new T cells.

The source is a man aged 50 to 69 who received an inactivated influenza vaccine. The sequenced sample was PBMCs from blood, obtained less than 30 months after vaccination.

CDR3 DNA sequence: TGCGCCAGCAGCCAAGTAGGCACTGGAGCGGGTACGCAGTATTTT. Its protein product is CASSQVGTGAGTQYF. The chain uses TRBV4-3 and TRBJ2-3; D is perhaps TRBD2 (6 bases). The length of the CDR3 is 15 residues. Looked up from germline, CDR1 is LGHNA and CDR2 is YSLEER. The germline V and J ends were trimmed by 1 base and 8 bases, with 16 bases remaining between them.